These 32 T cell receptor beta chains came from one sample sequenced in a study of siplizumab effects on memory and regulatory T cells. Using immunoSEQ multiplex PCR, the repertoire was profiled, and TCRdb retains in-frame clones only, with some absent. The data contain around 120,000 clones, around 94% of them seen just once; the ten biggest clones take up under 2%. Sequenced material: non-Treg CD4+ T cells sorted from blood. The receptors were gathered from a human donor in good health.

V gene TRBV7-2 combines with J gene TRBJ2-5; the match to TRBD2 covers 8 bases. Trimming at V came to 8 bases and at J to 9 bases, leaving 11 bases not matched to a gene. The CDR3 length is 13 residues. Germline V gene data show CDR1 as SGHTA and CDR2 as FQGNSA. The CDR3 coding sequence is TGTGCCAGCGGACCGGGACTAGTAAGCGCCCAGTACTTC. Translated, it gives CASGPGLVSAQYF.

The CDR3 sequence: CASTRGKITEAFF. DNA of the CDR3: TGTGCCAGCACCCGAGGGAAGATCACTGAAGCTTTCTTT. The chain combines TRBV6-6 with TRBJ1-1; D gene ambiguous. The CDR3 is made up of 13 amino acids. Germline values: CDR1 MNHNY, CDR2 SVGAGI (reference sequence). V was shortened by 7 bases and J by 4 bases, with 13 bases between the two germline ends.

This chain joins TRBV9 and TRBJ1-6, with 7 bases fitting TRBD1. The CDR3 length is 14 residues. The germline V gene has CDR1 SGDLS and CDR2 YYNGEE. The ends lost 4 bases at V and 10 bases at J; junction bases unmatched: 8. The CDR3 protein is CASSRTGDISPLHF. CDR3 coding DNA: TGTGCCAGCAGCCGTACAGGGGATATATCACCCCTCCACTTT.

The V call is TRBV2, the J call TRBJ2-4; TRBD2 matches at 8 bases. J gave up 1 base and V 0 bases, and 5 bases lay outside the gene matches. The CDR3 runs 17 residues. Germline V gives CDR1 SNHLY, CDR2 FYNNEI. This CDR3 reads CASSEAGGRWAKNIQYF. CDR3 nucleotides: TGTGCCAGCAGTGAAGCGGGCGGGAGGTGGGCCAAAAACATTCAGTACTTC.

The chain combines TRBV6-1 with TRBJ1-2; D is perhaps TRBD1 (6 bases). The CDR3 covers 13 residues. V was pared by 6 bases and J by 4 bases, with 12 bases between. Germline lookup yields CDR1 MNHNS and CDR2 SASEGT. In DNA form, the CDR3 reads TGTGCCAGCAGACAAGACAGGACCTATGGCTACACCTTC. The encoded protein is CASRQDRTYGYTF.

This clone came up once. In nucleotides, the CDR3 is TGTGCCAGCAGAGATACAGGGGCCAACACTGAAGCTTTCTTT. Translation gives CASRDTGANTEAFF. The chain combines TRBV6-5 with TRBJ1-1; 7 nucleotides line up with TRBD1. Per germline, CDR1 MNHEY and CDR2 SVGAGI. With 6 bases clipped from V and 2 bases from J, the junction kept 6 bases outside the gene matches. CDR3 length: 14 amino acids.

The chain combines TRBV27 with TRBJ1-2; 8 bases agree with TRBD1. This CDR3 is built from 15 residues. V lost 1 base and J lost 2; bases outside the gene matches: 3. In germline, CDR1 is MNHEY, CDR2 SMNVEV (reference sequence). The CDR3 reads CASSLYYRGNYGYTF. In DNA form, the CDR3 reads TGTGCCAGCAGTTTATATTACAGGGGGAACTATGGCTACACCTTC.

This chain connects TRBV6-5 to TRBJ1-1; weak D call: TRBD1 (6 bases). The length of the CDR3 is 14 residues. V lost 5 bases and J lost 4, with 14 bases in between. Germline-derived CDR1 and CDR2 are MNHEY and SVGAGI. The CDR3 coding sequence is TGTGCCAGCAGTAACAGGGAGGGGGGCACTGAAGCTTTCTTT. Its protein product is CASSNREGGTEAFF.

This sequence joins TRBV5-1 and TRBJ1-2; tentatively, D is TRBD1 (5 bases). Germline CDR1 SGHRS, CDR2 YFSETQ. The CDR3 consists of 14 residues. The germline V and J ends were trimmed by 3 bases and 3 bases, with 12 bases remaining between them. The CDR3 reads CASSSISGDYGYTF. The CDR3 nucleotides are TGCGCCAGCAGCTCCATTTCGGGGGACTATGGCTACACCTTC.

This chain uses TRBV5-1 with TRBJ2-7; 14 bases are a match to TRBD2. Germline CDR1 SGHRS, CDR2 YFSETQ. This CDR3 contains 17 residues. J was trimmed by 5 bases and V by 3 bases; bases with no gene match: 10. CDR3 residues: CASSSGLAGGVNHEQYF. Written as DNA, the CDR3 is TGCGCCAGCAGCTCCGGACTAGCGGGGGGCGTCAACCACGAGCAGTACTTC.

Only one count was recorded for this clone. The CDR3 reads CASSPGYSNQPQHF. The DNA of the CDR3 is TGTGCCAGTAGCCCAGGTTATAGCAATCAGCCCCAGCATTTT. The chain employs TRBV19 and TRBJ1-5; D gene unclear. The CDR3 runs to 14 residues. Trimming removed 6 bases from V and 0 bases from J, with 9 bases in between. Looked up from germline, CDR1 is LNHDA and CDR2 is SQIVND (reference sequence).

V gene TRBV6-5 combines with J gene TRBJ2-1, with D possibly called TRBD1 or TRBD2 (6 bases each). The CDR3 covers 12 residues. Germline loops: CDR1 MNHEY, CDR2 SVGAGI. With 6 bases removed from V and 15 bases from J, the gap between germline ends came to 18 bases. The DNA for the CDR3 is TGTGCCAGCAGCGAAGGGCACAGGGACTTGTTCTTC. As protein: CASSEGHRDLFF.

This chain connects TRBV13 to TRBJ1-3; weak D call: TRBD1 (6 bases). Germline V gene data show CDR1 as PRHDT and CDR2 as FYEKMQ (reference sequence). V lost 1 base and J 0 bases, leaving 10 bases between the germline ends. The CDR3 spans 16 residues. The CDR3 DNA reads TGTGCCAGCAGCTTAGATGCAGGGGACTCTGGAAACACCATATATTTT. It yields the protein CASSLDAGDSGNTIYF.

The rearrangement links TRBV6-5 to TRBJ1-3, with D possibly being TRBD1 (6 bases). The CDR3 is 15 amino acids. Germline lookup yields CDR1 MNHEY and CDR2 SVGAGI. With 5 bases removed from V and 4 bases from J, the gap between germline ends came to 15 bases. CDR3 residues: CASSHQGLRGNTIYF. The CDR3 region has the DNA TGTGCCAGCAGTCACCAGGGGCTCAGGGGAAACACCATATATTTT.

V usage is TRBV27 and J usage is TRBJ1-4, with 10 bases lining up with TRBD1. CDR1 and CDR2 from the germline V gene are MNHEY and SMNVEV (reference sequence). The trim removed 4 bases at V and 2 bases at J, leaving 1 base unmatched. This CDR3 is 15 amino acids long. The CDR3 protein is CASSSTGGTNEKLFF. The CDR3 nucleotides are TGTGCCAGCAGTTCGACAGGGGGCACTAATGAAAAACTGTTTTTT.

The J gene is TRBJ2-1, the V gene TRBV2; possible D gene TRBD2, 6 bases. The CDR3 extends over 14 amino acids. Germline CDR1 reads SNHLY; CDR2 reads FYNNEI. V gave up 1 base and J gave up 15 bases, with 19 bases separating them. The CDR3 DNA is TGTGCCAGCAGTGAAGGGACTACACCTCGGTGGGGGTTCTTC. Residues: CASSEGTTPRWGFF.

This sequence joins TRBV7-7 and TRBJ2-2, with D possibly matching TRBD1 (5 bases). The V end was cut by 2 bases, the J end by 4 bases, with 14 bases between. The CDR3 is made up of 16 amino acids. Germline CDR1 and CDR2: SSHAT and FNYEAQ (reference sequence). CDR3 residues: CASSLPGGASTGELFF. CDR3 DNA sequence: TGTGCCAGCAGCTTACCCGGTGGGGCGAGCACCGGGGAGCTGTTTTTT.

The gene calls are TRBV5-1 and TRBJ2-7; the match to TRBD2 covers 16 bases. CDR1 and CDR2 (germline): SGHRS, YFSETQ. CDR3 length: 19 residues. J was trimmed by 1 base and V by 4 bases; bases with no gene match: 11. The CDR3 sequence is CASSAGQGTSGRASYEQYF. The CDR3 nucleotides are TGCGCCAGCAGCGCCGGCCAGGGGACTAGCGGGAGGGCATCCTACGAGCAGTACTTC.

This chain joins TRBV7-9 and TRBJ1-2; 9 bases match TRBD1. The ends lost 6 bases at V and 13 bases at J; junction bases unmatched: 9. The CDR3 consists of 12 residues. CDR1 SEHNR and CDR2 FQNEAQ come from the germline V gene (reference sequence). The CDR3: CASRGQGQTGTF. The CDR3 nucleotides are TGTGCCAGCAGGGGACAGGGCCAAACGGGCACCTTC.

The chain uses TRBV5-1 and TRBJ2-6, with no clear D. CDR1 is SGHRS and CDR2 is YFSETQ in the germline V gene. Between the trimmed V and J ends, which lost 7 bases and 4 bases, there was a span of 18 bases. This CDR3 region has 16 residues. CDR3 nucleotides: TGCGCCAGCCGCAAAGAGGTGGGTTTAGGGGCCAACGTCCTGACTTTC. Its protein product is CASRKEVGLGANVLTF.

The V gene is TRBV5-6, the J gene TRBJ1-2; D not certain. The CDR3 spans 14 residues. Germline values: CDR1 SGHDT, CDR2 YYEEEE. The germline V and J ends were trimmed by 0 bases and 5 bases, with 11 bases remaining between them. In nucleotides, the CDR3 is TGTGCCAGCAGCTTGGATCCGGGGTCTTATGGCTACACCTTC. Translating it yields CASSLDPGSYGYTF.

This sequence joins TRBV4-1 and TRBJ1-2; the match to TRBD1 covers 7 bases. The germline gives CDR1 MGHRA, CDR2 YSYEKL. The CDR3 contains 13 residues. The ends lost 4 bases at V and 14 bases at J; junction bases unmatched: 13. The CDR3 sequence: CASSRTRQGGRTF. The CDR3 DNA reads TGCGCCAGCAGCCGCACGCGACAGGGCGGTCGTACCTTC.

As regards this clone: This same CDR3 is encoded by further DNA sequences in the sample. The chain uses TRBV30 and TRBJ1-1; possibly TRBD1 for D (6 bases). Germline CDR1 and CDR2: GTSNPN and SVGIG (reference sequence). The CDR3 runs 13 residues. The V end lost 0 bases, the J end lost 1 base, and 6 bases lay between the germline ends. The CDR3 DNA sequence: TGTGCCTGGAGTGTCAGGGGGAACACTGAAGCTTTCTTT. Protein: CAWSVRGNTEAFF.

V usage is TRBV5-1 and J usage is TRBJ1-1, with D unresolved. The germline V and J ends were trimmed by 0 bases and 0 bases, with 9 bases remaining between them. In germline, CDR1 is SGHRS, CDR2 YFSETQ. CDR3 length: 15 residues. The DNA for the CDR3 is TGCGCCAGCAGCTTGGGGTTGAACCTGAACACTGAAGCTTTCTTT. It codes for CASSLGLNLNTEAFF.

The chain carries TRBV5-4 and TRBJ1-4, with a possible D match to TRBD1 (5 bases). The CDR3 consists of 16 residues. Germline CDR1 SGHNT, CDR2 YYREEE (reference sequence). V was shortened by 0 bases and J by 4 bases, with 13 bases between the two germline ends. The CDR3 bases are TGTGCCAGCAGCTTGGGAGGGGAAGGGCTTAATGAAAAACTGTTTTTT. Translated, it gives CASSLGGEGLNEKLFF.

In its sample, this clone was seen once. This chain links TRBV19 with TRBJ1-3; D call uncertain. The CDR3 spans 14 residues. Germline V CDR1 and CDR2: LNHDA, SQIVND (reference sequence). V was trimmed by 5 bases and J by 0 bases, leaving 8 bases between them. The CDR3 here is CASSLSSSGNTIYF. The CDR3 bases are TGTGCCAGTAGTCTCAGTAGCTCTGGAAACACCATATATTTT.

The chain has TRBV5-1 and TRBJ1-3; tentatively, D is TRBD1 (5 bases). The germline V gene has CDR1 SGHRS and CDR2 YFSETQ. This CDR3 has 17 residues. The ends were cut back, 1 base at V and 0 bases at J, with 14 bases in the middle. The CDR3 DNA reads TGCGCCAGCAGCTTGAACCCCGGGACGGGCTCTGGAAACACCATATATTTT. Translation gives CASSLNPGTGSGNTIYF.

The rearrangement links TRBV6-1 to TRBJ2-1, with D perhaps TRBD2 (6 bases). The V end lost 6 bases, the J end lost 4 bases, and 13 bases lay between the germline ends. The CDR3 covers 14 residues. Per the germline V gene, CDR1 is MNHNS and CDR2 is SASEGT. The chain's CDR3 is CASRGDLAYNEQFF. CDR3 bases: TGTGCCAGCAGGGGAGACCTAGCGTACAATGAGCAGTTCTTC.

This sequence joins TRBV12-5 and TRBJ2-7; D is ambiguous. CDR1 and CDR2 from the germline V gene are LGHNT and FRNRAP. V lost 5 bases and J lost 6, with 11 bases in between. This CDR3 is built from 12 residues. The CDR3 nucleotides read TGTGCTAGTGGTAGGGCAGTAAGCGAGCAGTACTTC. The encoded protein is CASGRAVSEQYF.

The genes are TRBV6-1 and TRBJ2-7, with 10 positions matching TRBD1. The junction had 11 bases not matched to a gene; V was cut back by 11 bases and J by 4 bases. The CDR3 loop spans 14 amino acids. The germline CDR1 and CDR2 sequences are MNHNS and SASEGT. CDR3 protein: CAANRDRGLYEQYF. Written as DNA, the CDR3 is TGTGCCGCCAACCGGGACAGGGGATTGTACGAGCAGTACTTC.

The rearrangement links TRBV9 to TRBJ1-3; a possible D gene is TRBD1 (5 bases). The CDR3 runs to 14 residues. V shed 3 bases and J shed 1 base, with 8 bases lying between them. Per the germline V gene, CDR1 is SGDLS and CDR2 is YYNGEE. The chain's CDR3 is CASSARGSGNTIYF. CDR3 sequence (DNA): TGTGCCAGCAGCGCCCGGGGGTCTGGAAACACCATATATTTT.

The CDR3 DNA reads TGTGCCAGCAGCACCCGTGGAGTGATAAACACTGAAGCTTTCTTT. Translated, it gives CASSTRGVINTEAFF. This chain links TRBV5-4 with TRBJ1-1; D gene uncertain. The CDR3 is 15 amino acids. V lost 4 bases, J lost 2 bases, and 15 bases lay in between. Germline V gives CDR1 SGHNT, CDR2 YYREEE (reference sequence).